One and the same sample provided the 23 T cell receptor beta chains below, sequenced in a study of shared T cell receptors in the human thymus. Assay: immunoSEQ multiplex PCR; the TCRdb copy retains only in-frame clones and omits some. The sample yields hundreds of thousands of clones, 70% to 90% seen once. These data are also associated with another study on human thymus T cells.

Specimen: thymocytes. These receptors were taken from a girl under three years old with a congenital heart defect.

The table lists this clone with a count of one. The J gene is TRBJ2-7, the V gene TRBV12-5; TRBD1 matches at 7 bases. This CDR3 comprises 18 residues. CDR1 and CDR2 from the germline V gene are LGHNT and FRNRAP. J gave up 5 bases and V 7 bases, and 23 bases lay outside the gene matches. Here the CDR3 reads CASAQVGTAKISNHEQYF. CDR3 bases: TGTGCTAGTGCCCAGGTGGGGACAGCGAAGATATCGAACCACGAGCAGTACTTC.

This clone has just one count. The genes are TRBV19 and TRBJ2-5; 10 bases agree with TRBD2. V was clipped by 5 bases and J by 5 bases; unmatched bases: 14. Per the germline V gene, CDR1 is LNHDA and CDR2 is SQIVND (reference sequence). The CDR3 length is 17 residues. The CDR3 here is CASSLRLAGTLRETQYF. The CDR3 DNA follows: TGTGCCAGTAGTCTCCGACTAGCGGGCACCCTTCGGGAGACCCAGTACTTC. Variable domain in full (rest from reference TRBV19 and TRBJ2-5): DGGITQSPKYLFRKEGQNVTLSCEQNLNHDAMYWYRQDPGQGLRLIYYSQIVNDFQKGDIAEGYSVSREKKESFPLTVTSAQKNPTAFYLCASSLRLAGTLRETQYFGPGTRLLVL.

The gene calls are TRBV11-2 and TRBJ2-7, with a possible D match to TRBD2 (6 bases). The CDR3 loop spans 15 amino acids. Looked up from germline, CDR1 is SGHAT and CDR2 is FQNNGV. The V and J ends lost 5 bases and 2 bases respectively, with 16 bases between them. The CDR3 sequence: CASSPPGGSAYEQYF. CDR3 in DNA: TGTGCCAGCAGCCCCCCCGGGGGAAGTGCCTACGAGCAGTACTTC.

CDR3 nucleotides: TGCAGCGTGCTCAGACAGGCGAATAACTATGGCTACACCTTC. Amino acid sequence: CSVLRQANNYGYTF. The chain carries TRBV29-1 and TRBJ1-2; D might be TRBD1 (6 bases). From germline, CDR1 is SQVTM and CDR2 ANQGSEA. Between the trimmed V and J ends, which lost 6 bases and 1 base, there was a span of 15 bases. The CDR3 spans 14 residues.

In this sample, this clone turned up a few times. V gene TRBV7-2 combines with J gene TRBJ1-6; no clear D. The V gene lost 1 base and the J gene lost 6 bases, with 4 bases spanning the gap. The germline V gene encodes CDR1 SGHTA and CDR2 FQGNSA. The CDR3 sequence is 13 residues long. The CDR3 DNA sequence: TGTGCCAGCAGCTTAGTCCTTAATTCACCCCTCCACTTT. Residues: CASSLVLNSPLHF.

The chain uses TRBV19 and TRBJ1-1, with 7 bases lining up with TRBD1. The CDR3 consists of 14 residues. Germline CDR1 reads LNHDA; CDR2 reads SQIVND (reference sequence). V lost 6 bases and J lost 5; bases outside the gene matches: 9. The CDR3, as DNA: TGTGCCAGTAGGCCGGGACAGATGGCTACTGAAGCTTTCTTT. Amino acid sequence: CASRPGQMATEAFF.

This chain links TRBV5-6 with TRBJ2-1, with TRBD2 matching over 7 bases. Trimming cost V 4 bases and J 2 bases; bases outside gene matches: 12. This CDR3 region has 17 residues. Germline assignment: CDR1 SGHDT and CDR2 YYEEEE. The CDR3 protein is CASSPPRQRGPYNEQFF. CDR3 nucleotide sequence: TGTGCCAGCAGCCCCCCCCGTCAGCGGGGCCCCTACAATGAGCAGTTCTTC.

The gene calls are TRBV4-3 and TRBJ1-2; D is unclear. The CDR3 consists of 16 residues. The germline gives CDR1 LGHNA, CDR2 YSLEER. Trimming shortened V by 0 bases and J by 4 bases, and 15 bases separated the two germline ends. This CDR3 is CASSQEWEPFFYGYTF. In DNA, the CDR3 is TGCGCCAGCAGCCAAGAATGGGAGCCCTTTTTCTATGGCTACACCTTC.

This chain uses TRBV27 with TRBJ2-7, with a possible D match to TRBD1 (5 bases). Trimming removed 8 bases at V and 3 bases at J, with 11 bases between. The CDR3 runs to 12 residues. Germline values: CDR1 MNHEY, CDR2 SMNVEV (reference sequence). CDR3 nucleotide sequence: TGTGCCAGCGGTCGACAGAACTACGAGCAGTACTTC. Its protein is CASGRQNYEQYF.

V gene TRBV7-9 combines with J gene TRBJ1-2; TRBD1 is a possible D gene (6 bases). The length of the CDR3 is 14 residues. Trimming took 5 bases from V and 7 from J, leaving 17 bases between them. Per germline, CDR1 SEHNR and CDR2 FQNEAQ (reference sequence). The CDR3: CASSLTYRVGGYTF. The CDR3 bases are TGTGCCAGCAGCCTAACGTACAGGGTGGGTGGCTACACCTTC.

The rearrangement joins TRBV16 to TRBJ1-6, with 11 bases that match TRBD1. Germline-derived CDR1 and CDR2 are KGHSY and FQNENV. This CDR3 has 16 residues. The V gene end was trimmed by 3 bases and the J gene end by 8 bases; junction bases not matched to a gene: 6. The CDR3 DNA reads as TGTGCCAGCAGCCAGAGGACAGGGGGCGAGGATTCACCCCTCCACTTT. Translated, it gives CASSQRTGGEDSPLHF.

This clone was seen a single time. The V gene is TRBV6-1, the J gene TRBJ1-1; no clear D gene. Germline V CDR1 and CDR2: MNHNS, SASEGT. V lost 2 bases to trimming and J lost 1 base, with 14 bases between them. There are 16 residues in the CDR3. The CDR3 nucleotides read TGTGCCAGCAGTGAACTAAGCCGCTGTCAGAACACTGAAGCTTTCTTT. This sequence encodes CASSELSRCQNTEAFF.

CDR3 in amino acids: CASSKPGSSTQYF. CDR3 bases: TGCGCCAGCAGCAAACCGGGGTCAAGCACGCAGTACTTC. V usage is TRBV5-1 and J usage is TRBJ2-7, with TRBD2 as a possible D gene (5 bases). The length of the CDR3 is 13 residues. With 4 bases removed from V and 9 bases from J, the gap between germline ends came to 17 bases. The germline CDR1 and CDR2 sequences are SGHRS and YFSETQ.

The V gene is TRBV28, the J gene TRBJ1-2, with D perhaps TRBD1 (5 bases). Germline CDR1 reads MDHEN; CDR2 reads SYDVKM. CDR3 length equals 15 residues. Trimming pared 0 bases from V and 5 bases from J, leaving 13 bases between. In nucleotides, the CDR3 is TGTGCCAGCAGTTTATGGGGGGGTTGGGCTTATGGCTACACCTTC. The encoded protein is CASSLWGGWAYGYTF.

This clone was picked up a small number of times. V usage is TRBV18 and J usage is TRBJ2-1, with 9 bases lining up with TRBD2. V was clipped by 0 bases and J by 5 bases; unmatched bases: 11. Germline V gene sequence: CDR1 KGHSH, CDR2 LQKENI. CDR3 length: 18 amino acids. This chain's CDR3 is CASSPPHRGRGGHNEQFF. CDR3 DNA sequence: TGTGCCAGCTCACCACCCCACCGGGGGCGGGGGGGCCACAATGAGCAGTTCTTC.

The chain employs TRBV4-3 and TRBJ1-3, with D perhaps TRBD1 (5 bases). CDR1 and CDR2 (germline): LGHNA, YSLEER. This CDR3 comprises 20 residues. V dropped 3 bases and J dropped 0 bases, with 24 bases sitting between them. The CDR3 sequence is CASSHGRGTHGLGSGNTIYF. In DNA form, the CDR3 reads TGCGCCAGCAGCCATGGGAGGGGCACCCACGGGTTGGGCTCTGGAAACACCATATATTTT.

This clone was observed a few times. Distinct nucleotide sequences in the sample also encode this CDR3. V is TRBV6-1 and J is TRBJ1-1; perhaps TRBD1 as D (5 bases). CDR1 and CDR2 (germline): MNHNS, SASEGT. Trimming removed 6 bases from V and 1 base from J, with 6 bases in between. CDR3 length: 12 residues. The CDR3 loop is CASRGGNTEAFF. CDR3 bases: TGTGCCAGCAGGGGGGGGAACACTGAAGCTTTCTTT.

The chain couples TRBV28 to TRBJ1-2, with TRBD1 matching over 10 bases. The germline V gene encodes CDR1 MDHEN and CDR2 SYDVKM. The CDR3 spans 14 residues. Trimming removed 4 bases from V and 4 bases from J; junction bases left unmatched: 3. The CDR3 DNA reads as TGTGCCAGCAGTTCCCGGGACAGGGGCTATGGCTACACCTTC. Translated, it gives CASSSRDRGYGYTF.

This chain connects TRBV6-1 to TRBJ1-3, with 9 positions matching TRBD1. Germline V gene data show CDR1 as MNHNS and CDR2 as SASEGT. The CDR3 is 14 amino acids. V was pared by 5 bases and J by 6 bases, with 5 bases of the junction left unmatched. This CDR3 reads CASSSGTGSNTIYF. In nucleotides, the CDR3 is TGTGCCAGCAGTTCTGGGACAGGGTCAAACACCATATATTTT.

V usage is TRBV6-5 and J usage is TRBJ1-6; 7 bases fit TRBD1. The CDR3 contains 15 residues. Germline V gene sequence: CDR1 MNHEY, CDR2 SVGAGI. The ends lost 8 bases at V and 1 base at J; junction bases unmatched: 5. This CDR3 is CASGIQGSYNSPLHF. The CDR3 nucleotides read TGTGCCAGCGGTATACAGGGGTCCTATAATTCACCCCTCCACTTT.

The chain links TRBV19 to TRBJ1-2; TRBD1 might be the D (5 bases). Germline values: CDR1 LNHDA, CDR2 SQIVND (reference sequence). V was pared by 6 bases and J by 10 bases, with 15 bases between. This CDR3 region has 12 residues. The CDR3 here is CASRKLGRDYTF. CDR3 nucleotide sequence: TGTGCCAGTAGAAAATTGGGCAGGGACTACACCTTC.

The V gene is TRBV6-1, the J gene TRBJ2-1, with D maybe TRBD2 (5 bases). V was pared by 4 bases and J by 2 bases, with 15 bases between. Looked up from germline, CDR1 is MNHNS and CDR2 is SASEGT. This CDR3 has 16 residues. As DNA, the CDR3 is TGTGCCAGCAGTGCCTACACCCCCGGGACCTACAATGAGCAGTTCTTC. Translated, it gives CASSAYTPGTYNEQFF.

The chain joins TRBV14 to TRBJ2-1, with TRBD2 identical over 9 bases. This CDR3 contains 18 residues. From germline, CDR1 is SGHDN and CDR2 FVKESK. The ends lost 2 bases at V and 7 bases at J; junction bases unmatched: 15. The CDR3, as DNA: TGTGCCAGCAGCCAACGGAACGGGGAGCTAGCGGGGATGAATGAGCAGTTCTTC. Translating it yields CASSQRNGELAGMNEQFF. Using reference TRBV14 and TRBJ2-1 for the parts outside the CDR3, the full variable domain is EAGVTQFPSHSVIEKGQTVTLRCDPISGHDNLYWYRRVMGKEIKFLLHFVKESKQDESGMPNNRFLAERTGGTYSTLKVQPAELEDSGVYFCASSQRNGELAGMNEQFFGPGTRLTVL.